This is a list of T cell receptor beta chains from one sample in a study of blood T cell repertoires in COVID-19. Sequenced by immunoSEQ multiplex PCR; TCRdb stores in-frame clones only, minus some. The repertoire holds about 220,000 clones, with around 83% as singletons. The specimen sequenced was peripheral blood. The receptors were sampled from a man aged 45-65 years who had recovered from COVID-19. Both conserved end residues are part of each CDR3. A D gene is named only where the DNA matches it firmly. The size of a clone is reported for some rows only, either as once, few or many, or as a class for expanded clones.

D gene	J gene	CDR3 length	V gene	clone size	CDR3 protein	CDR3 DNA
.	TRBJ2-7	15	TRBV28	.	CASSLTSRSSYEQYF	TGTGCCAGCAGTTTAACTAGCAGGAGCTCCTACGAGCAGTACTTC
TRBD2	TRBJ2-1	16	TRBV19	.	CASTPLTSGKHNEQFF	TGTGCCAGTACCCCCTTGACTAGCGGAAAGCACAATGAGCAGTTCTTC
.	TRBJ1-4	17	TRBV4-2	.	CASSQVLGTTTNEKLFF	TGTGCCAGCAGCCAAGTATTAGGGACTACAACTAATGAAAAACTGTTTTTT
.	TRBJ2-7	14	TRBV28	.	CASIRGGSSYEQYF	TGTGCCAGCATCAGGGGCGGTAGCTCCTACGAGCAGTACTTC
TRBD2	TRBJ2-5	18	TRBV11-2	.	CASSSDALAGGGGETQYF	TGTGCCAGCAGCTCCGACGCCTTGGCGGGAGGAGGTGGTGAGACCCAGTACTTC
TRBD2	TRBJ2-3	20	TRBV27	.	CASSLQPPSGRAGSTDTQYF	TGTGCCAGCAGTTTACAACCCCCTAGCGGGAGGGCCGGAAGTACAGATACGCAGTATTTT
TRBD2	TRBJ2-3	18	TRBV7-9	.	CASSSARLAGVNTDTQYF	TGTGCCAGCAGCTCAGCGCGACTAGCGGGTGTTAACACAGATACGCAGTATTTT
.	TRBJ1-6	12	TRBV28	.	CASSLLQGSLHF	TGTGCCAGCAGCCTCCTACAGGGATCCCTCCACTTT
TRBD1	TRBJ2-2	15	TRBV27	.	CASSWTGNPPGELFF	TGTGCCAGCAGTTGGACAGGGAACCCCCCCGGGGAGCTGTTTTTT
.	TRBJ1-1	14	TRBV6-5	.	CASISVGGNTEAFF	TGTGCCAGCATCAGTGTAGGGGGGAACACTGAAGCTTTCTTT
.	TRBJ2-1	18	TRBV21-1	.	CASSKEKMTGDPYNEQFF	TGTGCCAGCAGCAAAGAAAAGATGACAGGGGATCCCTACAATGAGCAGTTCTTC
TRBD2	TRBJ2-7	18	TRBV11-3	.	CASRIPGLAAESSYEQYF	TGTGCCAGCAGAATTCCGGGACTAGCGGCCGAAAGCTCCTACGAGCAGTACTTC
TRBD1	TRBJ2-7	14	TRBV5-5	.	CASSPGQVLSEQYF	TGTGCCAGCAGCCCAGGACAGGTGTTGAGTGAGCAGTACTTC
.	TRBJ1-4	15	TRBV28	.	CASSPLQGYDEKLFF	TGTGCCAGCAGTCCCCTACAGGGTTATGATGAAAAACTGTTTTTT
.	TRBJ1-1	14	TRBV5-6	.	CASSLVGWDTEAFF	TGTGCCAGCAGCTTGGTCGGGTGGGACACTGAAGCTTTCTTT
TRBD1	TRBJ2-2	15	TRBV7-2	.	CASSLWSGGSGELFF	TGTGCCAGCAGCTTATGGTCAGGGGGCAGCGGGGAGCTGTTTTTT
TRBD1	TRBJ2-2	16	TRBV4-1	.	CASSQDPAGGVGELFF	TGCGCCAGCAGCCAAGATCCGGCAGGGGGTGTCGGGGAGCTGTTTTTT
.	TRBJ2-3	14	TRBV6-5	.	CASRQLQLTDTQYF	TGTGCCAGCAGGCAGTTACAGCTCACAGATACGCAGTATTTT
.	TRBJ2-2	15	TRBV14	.	CASSQYGRSGGELFF	TGTGCCAGCAGCCAATACGGGAGAAGCGGCGGGGAGCTGTTTTTT
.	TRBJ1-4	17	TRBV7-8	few	CASSWSPITPSGEKLFF	TGTGCCAGCAGCTGGAGTCCCATAACCCCGTCGGGTGAAAAACTGTTTTTT
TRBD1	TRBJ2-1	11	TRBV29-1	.	CSGGQYNEQFF	TGCAGCGGGGGACAGTACAATGAGCAGTTCTTC
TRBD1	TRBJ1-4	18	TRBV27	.	CASSSDRGIRPTNEKLFF	TGTGCCAGCAGTTCGGACAGGGGGATAAGGCCAACTAATGAAAAACTGTTTTTT
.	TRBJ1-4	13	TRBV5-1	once	CASQGTRNEKLFF	TGCGCCAGCCAGGGGACACGGAATGAAAAACTGTTTTTT
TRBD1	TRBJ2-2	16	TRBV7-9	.	CASSLKGQGNTGELFF	TGTGCCAGCAGCTTAAAAGGACAGGGGAACACCGGGGAGCTGTTTTTT
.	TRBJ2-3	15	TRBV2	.	CASKFIGSDRDTQYF	TGTGCCAGCAAGTTTATCGGATCCGACAGAGATACGCAGTATTTT
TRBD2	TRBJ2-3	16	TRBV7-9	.	CASSSRPGLVEYTQYF	TGTGCCAGCAGCTCGAGACCGGGACTAGTGGAGTATACGCAGTATTTT
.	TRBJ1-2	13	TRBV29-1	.	CSVDHQGNYGYTF	TGCAGCGTTGATCACCAGGGTAACTATGGCTACACCTTC
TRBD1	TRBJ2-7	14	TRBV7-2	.	CASSTGTGVYEQYF	TGTGCCAGCAGCACCGGGACAGGCGTCTACGAGCAGTACTTC
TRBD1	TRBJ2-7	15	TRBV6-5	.	CASSRPRDRGYEQYF	TGTGCCAGCAGTCGCCCTCGGGACAGGGGGTACGAGCAGTACTTC
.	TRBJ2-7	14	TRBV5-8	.	CASSLRGDTYEQYF	TGTGCCAGCAGCTTGCGGGGTGATACCTACGAGCAGTACTTC
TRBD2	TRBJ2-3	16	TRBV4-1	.	CASSQSGTSGTDTQYF	TGCGCCAGCAGCCAATCCGGGACTAGCGGCACAGATACGCAGTATTTT
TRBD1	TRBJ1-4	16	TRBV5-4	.	CASSRQGAATNEKLFF	TGTGCCAGCAGCCGACAGGGGGCGGCAACTAATGAAAAACTGTTTTTT
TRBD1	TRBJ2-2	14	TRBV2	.	CASNFDRGTGELFF	TGTGCCAGCAACTTTGACAGGGGCACCGGGGAGCTGTTTTTT
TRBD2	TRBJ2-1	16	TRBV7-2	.	CASSSAGTSGGNEQFF	TGTGCCAGCAGCTCCGCCGGGACTAGCGGGGGGAATGAGCAGTTCTTC
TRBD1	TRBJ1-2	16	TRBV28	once	CASIKQGQPINYGYTF	TGTGCCAGCATTAAACAGGGACAGCCGATCAACTATGGCTACACCTTC
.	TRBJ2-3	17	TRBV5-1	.	CASSLRGTETSTDTQYF	TGCGCCAGCAGCTTGCGCGGGACAGAGACTAGCACAGATACGCAGTATTTT
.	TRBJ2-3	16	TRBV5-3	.	CARSLLARASTDTQYF	TGTGCCAGAAGCTTGCTAGCGAGAGCTAGCACAGATACGCAGTATTTT
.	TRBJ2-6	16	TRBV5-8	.	CASSLAGVGGANVLTF	TGTGCCAGCAGCTTGGCCGGGGTCGGTGGGGCCAACGTCCTGACTTTC
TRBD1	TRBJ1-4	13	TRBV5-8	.	CANTTGTNEKLFF	TGTGCCAACACGACAGGGACTAATGAAAAACTGTTTTTT
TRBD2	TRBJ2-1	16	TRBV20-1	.	CSASGGRAGTYNEQFF	TGCAGTGCTAGTGGCGGGAGGGCCGGTACCTACAATGAGCAGTTCTTC
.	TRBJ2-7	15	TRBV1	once	CTSSQGRGSSYEQYF	TGCACCAGCAGCCAAGGACGCGGGAGCTCCTACGAGCAGTACTTC
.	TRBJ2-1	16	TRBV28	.	CASTGRGRGPYNEQFF	TGTGCCAGCACAGGAAGGGGGAGGGGTCCCTACAATGAGCAGTTCTTC
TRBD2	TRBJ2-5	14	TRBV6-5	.	CASRLGLAGSTQYF	TGTGCCAGCAGGCTGGGACTAGCGGGTTCGACCCAGTACTTC
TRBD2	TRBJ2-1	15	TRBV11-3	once	CASSLGAGGHYEQFF	TGTGCCAGCAGCTTGGGAGCGGGAGGTCACTATGAGCAGTTCTTC
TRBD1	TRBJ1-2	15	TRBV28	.	CASRGATGGDYGYTF	TGTGCCAGCAGGGGGGCGACAGGGGGCGACTATGGCTACACCTTC
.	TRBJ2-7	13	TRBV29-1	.	CSASWDSTYEQYF	TGCAGCGCCAGTTGGGACTCGACTTACGAGCAGTACTTC